This T cell receptor beta chain was captured in a study of T-cell reconstitution after alpha-beta-depleted transplantation in children. The TCRbeta library was prepared with unique molecular identifiers. TCRdb re-called the PCR reads through MiXCR, storing one row per CDR3 protein. The sample comprises about 470,000 distinct CDR3 sequences, approximately 41% of which are singletons, and 27% rests with the top ten. This clonotype was recorded a few times. The CDR3 runs to 16 residues. The V end lost 3 bases, the J end lost 7 bases, and 23 bases lay between the germline ends. Germline V CDR1 and CDR2: SGHKS, YYEKEE (reference sequence).

The rearrangement joins TRBV5-5 to TRBJ2-7; the D gene is possibly TRBD1 (5 bases). This specimen was PBMCs, taken before TCRalphabeta/CD19-depleted stem cell transplant. This receptor was obtained from a girl aged 2-9 years with aplastic anemia, due to receive a stem cell transplant. The CDR3, as DNA: TGTGCCAGCAGCTCGACCCCAGGGTGGTTTACGGTGGAGCAGTACTTC. Protein product: CASSSTPGWFTVEQYF. Full variable domain (missing parts from reference TRBV5-5 and TRBJ2-7): DAGVTQSPTHLIKTRGQQVTLRCSPISGHKSVSWYQQVLGQGPQFIFQYYEKEERGRGNFPDRFSARQFPNYSSELNVNALLLGDSALYLCASSSTPGWFTVEQYFGPGTRLTVT.